The entry below describes one T cell receptor (beta chain). The germline gives CDR1 LNHNV, CDR2 YYDKDF (reference sequence). The CDR3 has 15 amino acids. V was shortened by 0 bases and J by 3 bases, with 12 bases between the two germline ends. Assay: immunoSEQ multiplex PCR; the TCRdb copy retains only in-frame clones and omits some. The table records roughly 60,000 clones, approximately 83% of them present only once. The sample is drawn from a study of OX40 agonist ivuxolimab in advanced cancers. The source is an adult with an advanced solid tumor such as melanoma, head and neck, liver or kidney cancer. The sample in question was CD4+ or CD8+ T cells sorted from blood, obtained in a trial of the OX40 agonist ivuxolimab. The chain carries TRBV15 and TRBJ2-7; a possible D gene is TRBD2 (6 bases). CDR3 residues: CATSRDAGGNYEQYF. The CDR3 nucleotides are TGTGCCACCAGCAGAGACGCAGGCGGGAACTACGAGCAGTACTTC.